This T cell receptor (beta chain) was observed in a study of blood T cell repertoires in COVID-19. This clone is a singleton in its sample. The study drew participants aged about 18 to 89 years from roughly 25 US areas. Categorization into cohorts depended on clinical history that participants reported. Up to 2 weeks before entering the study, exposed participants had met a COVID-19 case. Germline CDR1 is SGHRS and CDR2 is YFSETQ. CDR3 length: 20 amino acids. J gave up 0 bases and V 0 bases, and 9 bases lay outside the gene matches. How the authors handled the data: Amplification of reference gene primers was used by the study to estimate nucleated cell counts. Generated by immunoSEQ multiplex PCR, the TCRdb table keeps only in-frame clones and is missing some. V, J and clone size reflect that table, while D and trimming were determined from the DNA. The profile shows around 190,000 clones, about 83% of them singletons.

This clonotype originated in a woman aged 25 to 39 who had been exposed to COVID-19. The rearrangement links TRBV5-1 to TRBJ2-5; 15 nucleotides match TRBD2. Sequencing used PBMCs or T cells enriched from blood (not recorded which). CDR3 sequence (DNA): TGCGCCAGCAGCTTGGCCGTAGTCGGACTAGCGGGGGGGAACCAAGAGACCCAGTACTTC. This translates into CASSLAVVGLAGGNQETQYF.